These 23 T cell receptor beta chains were sequenced from one sample in a study of blood T cell repertoires in COVID-19. Generated by immunoSEQ multiplex PCR, the TCRdb table keeps only in-frame clones and is missing some. The table shows fewer than 300,000 clones, with more than 90% occurring only once. Sequencing was done on a sample of peripheral blood. The receptors derive from a person under 30 with COVID-19, enrolled during active disease.

In its sample, this clone was seen once. The CDR3 sequence: CASSQDTPFTSGEETQYF. DNA of the CDR3: TGCGCCAGCAGCCAAGATACCCCCTTTACTAGCGGGGAAGAGACCCAGTACTTC. The genes are TRBV4-1 and TRBJ2-5; TRBD2 agrees at 10 bases. CDR1 is MGHRA and CDR2 is YSYEKL in the germline V gene. The trim removed 0 bases at V and 3 bases at J, leaving 10 bases unmatched. The CDR3 runs to 18 residues.

V usage is TRBV7-2 and J usage is TRBJ2-2; the match to TRBD2 covers 12 bases. Germline CDR1 reads SGHTA; CDR2 reads FQGNSA. With 4 bases clipped from V and 6 bases from J, the junction kept 12 bases outside the gene matches. The CDR3 sequence is 18 residues long. The CDR3 loop reads CASSSTRASGREAGELFF. CDR3 DNA: TGTGCCAGCAGCTCGACCAGGGCTAGCGGGAGGGAGGCCGGGGAGCTGTTTTTT.

The chain has TRBV5-6 and TRBJ2-7; D perhaps matches TRBD2 (6 bases). Germline V gene data show CDR1 as SGHDT and CDR2 as YYEEEE. This CDR3 is built from 15 residues. The V end was cut by 0 bases, the J end by 2 bases, with 12 bases between. The CDR3 sequence: CASSLGGDLTYEQYF. CDR3 DNA sequence: TGTGCCAGCAGCTTGGGCGGGGACTTAACCTACGAGCAGTACTTC.

V gene TRBV2 combines with J gene TRBJ1-2; the match to TRBD1 covers 10 bases. CDR3 size: 17 residues. Germline assignment: CDR1 SNHLY and CDR2 FYNNEI. V was pared by 4 bases and J by 2 bases, with 10 bases of the junction left unmatched. The CDR3 DNA reads as TGTGCCAGCAGTGCCCAAGCCGGGACAGGGGAGAACTATGGCTACACCTTC. Its protein is CASSAQAGTGENYGYTF.

This chain uses TRBV27 with TRBJ2-1; 11 nucleotides align to TRBD2. The J segment lost 0 bases and the V segment lost 10 bases, leaving 17 bases of the junction unmatched. Germline CDR1 and CDR2: MNHEY and SMNVEV (reference sequence). This CDR3 is built from 19 residues. The CDR3 loop reads CATSRGSGTSGLSYNEQFF. CDR3 bases: TGTGCCACCTCACGGGGTTCCGGGACTAGCGGCCTCTCCTACAATGAGCAGTTCTTC.

The chain is built from TRBV6-5 and TRBJ2-6, with 7 positions matching TRBD1. Germline V gives CDR1 MNHEY, CDR2 SVGAGI. This CDR3 has 14 amino acids. The junction had 8 bases not matched to a gene; V was cut back by 7 bases and J by 8 bases. CDR3 amino acids: CASNWGTASNVLTF. CDR3 DNA: TGTGCCAGCAATTGGGGGACAGCCTCCAACGTCCTGACTTTC.

V and J are TRBV2 and TRBJ2-3; D may be TRBD1 (5 bases). Per germline, CDR1 SNHLY and CDR2 FYNNEI. CDR3 size: 12 residues. V was cut by 6 bases and J by 2 bases, with 6 bases left in between. This CDR3 reads CASRQDTDTQYF. CDR3 in DNA: TGTGCCAGCAGACAGGACACAGATACGCAGTATTTT.

The rearrangement links TRBV4-2 to TRBJ2-5; D may be TRBD2 (6 bases). Trimming pared 5 bases from V and 1 base from J, leaving 14 bases between. Germline V gene sequence: CDR1 LGHNA, CDR2 YNFKEQ. The CDR3 is 15 residues long. The CDR3 loop is CASSSLGTGQETQYF. CDR3 coding DNA: TGTGCCAGCAGCTCCTTGGGGACTGGCCAAGAGACCCAGTACTTC.

This chain joins TRBV11-2 and TRBJ2-2; D might be TRBD2 (6 bases). V lost 6 bases, J lost 3 bases, and 14 bases lay in between. The germline V gene has CDR1 SGHAT and CDR2 FQNNGV. This CDR3 spans 15 amino acids. Here the CDR3 reads CASSLLEGYTGELFF. For the CDR3, the DNA is TGTGCCAGCAGTTTATTGGAGGGGTACACCGGGGAGCTGTTTTTT.

This clone was seen only a few times. The genes are TRBV11-2 and TRBJ2-3, with D tentatively TRBD2 (5 bases). Looked up from germline, CDR1 is SGHAT and CDR2 is FQNNGV. Trimming removed 0 bases at V and 1 base at J, with 8 bases between. This CDR3 region has 15 residues. The CDR3 nucleotides are TGTGCCAGCAGCTTAGAACTAGTCCGCACAGATACGCAGTATTTT. Protein: CASSLELVRTDTQYF.

The CDR3 DNA reads TGTGCCAGCAGTGAACCTGGCATACGTAACTACGAGCAGTACTTC. This translates into CASSEPGIRNYEQYF. The V and J genes are TRBV6-1 and TRBJ2-7; D gene ambiguous. Trimming left V 2 bases short and J 3 bases short, with 14 bases between. Per germline, CDR1 MNHNS and CDR2 SASEGT. CDR3 size: 15 residues.

This clone appeared a single time. This rearrangement joins TRBV4-1 to TRBJ2-5, with a possible D match to TRBD2 (5 bases). Trimming cost V 0 bases and J 4 bases, with 12 bases left between them. The germline gives CDR1 MGHRA, CDR2 YSYEKL. The CDR3 has 15 amino acids. The CDR3 protein is CASSQDPGSGETQYF. Here the CDR3 DNA reads TGCGCCAGCAGCCAAGATCCGGGATCGGGAGAGACCCAGTACTTC.

The V and J genes are TRBV9 and TRBJ2-2, with TRBD2 matching over 7 bases. Per germline, CDR1 SGDLS and CDR2 YYNGEE. The CDR3 length is 17 residues. V was pared by 1 base and J by 0 bases, with 6 bases of the junction left unmatched. CDR3 bases: TGTGCCAGCAGCGTATTTATTAGCGGGTCGAACACCGGGGAGCTGTTTTTT. Its protein is CASSVFISGSNTGELFF.

The chain combines TRBV27 with TRBJ2-2; D is possibly TRBD2 (5 bases). Germline values: CDR1 MNHEY, CDR2 SMNVEV (reference sequence). This CDR3 region has 14 residues. V was pared by 5 bases and J by 7 bases, with 14 bases between. CDR3 bases: TGTGCCAGCAGTGGTGGGAGTAGTATCGGGGAGCTGTTTTTT. It codes for CASSGGSSIGELFF.

The chain employs TRBV7-3 and TRBJ2-2, with 8 positions matching TRBD2. This CDR3 region has 14 residues. V shed 3 bases, J shed 4 bases, and the junction held 1 base outside the gene matches. In germline, CDR1 is SGHTA, CDR2 FQGTGA. The CDR3 DNA reads as TGTGCCAGCAGCTTGGCGGGGGGCACCGGGGAGCTGTTTTTT. Encoded protein: CASSLAGGTGELFF. The variable domain in full, with the rest retrieved from reference TRBV7-3 and TRBJ2-2, is GAGVSQTPSNKVTEKGKYVELRCDPISGHTALYWYRQSLGQGPEFLIYFQGTGAADDSGLPNDRFFAVRPEGSVSTLKIQRTERGDSAVYLCASSLAGGTGELFFGEGSRLTVL.

The chain employs TRBV6-5 and TRBJ1-2; maybe TRBD1 (6 bases). Germline CDR1 reads MNHEY; CDR2 reads SVGAGI. The CDR3 covers 14 residues. Trimming removed 0 bases at V and 6 bases at J, with 11 bases between. CDR3 amino acids: CASSYSGGANGYTF. In DNA form, the CDR3 reads TGTGCCAGCAGTTACTCAGGGGGGGCGAATGGCTACACCTTC.

The genes are TRBV6-5 and TRBJ2-5, with 12 bases that match TRBD2. The junction had 4 bases not matched to a gene; V was cut back by 2 bases and J by 6 bases. Per germline, CDR1 MNHEY and CDR2 SVGAGI. The CDR3 runs 15 residues. Written as DNA, the CDR3 is TGTGCCAGCAGTTACCCTAGCGGGAGGGCAAAGACCCAGTACTTC. Residues: CASSYPSGRAKTQYF.

This chain uses TRBV5-6 with TRBJ1-1; no definite D call. Germline V gives CDR1 SGHDT, CDR2 YYEEEE. V lost 3 bases to trimming and J lost 1 base, with 13 bases between them. This CDR3 is 15 amino acids long. CDR3 sequence: CASSSPKQWNTEAFF. Written as DNA, the CDR3 is TGTGCCAGCAGCTCCCCCAAACAATGGAACACTGAAGCTTTCTTT.

Only a few counts were recorded for this clone. This rearrangement joins TRBV7-9 to TRBJ2-2; D gene uncertain. Germline V gene lookup returns CDR1 SEHNR and CDR2 FQNEAQ (reference sequence). The length of the CDR3 is 13 residues. V dropped 5 bases and J dropped 10 bases, with 14 bases sitting between them. This chain's CDR3 is CASSTLEWLELFF. The CDR3 DNA reads as TGTGCCAGCAGCACCCTAGAGTGGCTGGAGCTGTTTTTT.

The V gene is TRBV24-1, the J gene TRBJ2-7, with D tentatively TRBD1 (6 bases). The germline V gene encodes CDR1 KGHDR and CDR2 SFDVKD. The V end was cut by 2 bases, the J end by 3 bases, with 7 bases between. The CDR3 totals 13 residues. For the CDR3, the DNA is TGTGCCACCAGTGATTCAGGGGACTACGAGCAGTACTTC. Translated: CATSDSGDYEQYF.

The chain joins TRBV11-2 to TRBJ2-7; 10 bases align to TRBD2. The CDR3 is 17 amino acids. V trimming: 1 base; J trimming: 0 bases; junction bases outside the gene matches: 6. Germline V gene sequence: CDR1 SGHAT, CDR2 FQNNGV. The CDR3 sequence is CASSLGGLADSSYEQYF. The CDR3 nucleotides are TGTGCCAGCAGCTTAGGTGGACTAGCGGATAGCTCCTACGAGCAGTACTTC.

DNA for the CDR3: TGCAGCGTTGAAGGCCCCGGAGTACTCTCCTACGAGCAGTACTTC. It translates to CSVEGPGVLSYEQYF. This chain uses TRBV29-1 with TRBJ2-7; D gene ambiguous. Germline V gives CDR1 SQVTM, CDR2 ANQGSEA. Between the trimmed V and J ends, which lost 1 base and 0 bases, there was a span of 13 bases. This CDR3 comprises 15 residues.

J is TRBJ2-2 and V is TRBV7-6, with a possible D match to TRBD2 (6 bases). CDR1 and CDR2 (germline): SGHVS, FNYEAQ. Trimming left V 2 bases short and J 8 bases short, with 9 bases between. The CDR3 consists of 13 residues. CDR3 sequence reads: CASSLSEGGELFF. The CDR3 DNA reads as TGTGCCAGCAGCTTATCGGAGGGTGGGGAGCTGTTTTTT. The full variable domain, with the rest looked up from reference TRBV7-6 and TRBJ2-2, is GAGVSQSPRYKVTKRGQDVALRCDPISGHVSLYWYRQALGQGPEFLTYFNYEAQQDKSGLPNDRFSAERPEGSISTLTIQRTEQRDSAMYRCASSLSEGGELFFGEGSRLTVL.